This TCR beta chain was captured in a study of T-cell memory formation after mild COVID-19 (dated by TCRdb to the early 2020s). About the study as a whole: Most TCR sequence clusters were specific to one of the two donors. In a couple of donors, T-cell clones that expanded and contracted after mild COVID-19 were tracked by sequencing TCRalpha and TCRbeta repertoires over time. Two young, previously healthy adult volunteers made up the cohort, one male and one female.

The sequencer was an Illumina NovaSeq 6000. TCRalpha and TCRbeta cDNA libraries were built by 5'RACE with constant-segment primers, adding sample barcodes and unique molecular identifiers. RNA was extracted from every sample with Trizol reagent. Library amplification was performed in two PCR steps, and a second sample barcode and Illumina TruSeq adapters were introduced in the second step. Libraries were sequenced on an Illumina NovaSeq with 2 x 150 bp paired-end reads. The original pipeline was this. Reads were demultiplexed and collapsed into UMI-guided consensus sequences with migec v1.2.7. With mixcr v2.1.11, UMI consensuses were aligned to TRA and TRB V and J templates and assembled into clonotypes. Expanded or contracted clonotypes were those called significant by both edgeR and NoisET, with noise models trained on biological replicates. For edgeR calls, the cutoffs were a false discovery rate-adjusted p below 0.01 and a log2 fold-change threshold of 1. PCA with hierarchical clustering of max-normalized trajectories of the 1000 most abundant clonotypes was used as exploratory dynamics analysis. Separately sequenced CD4+ and CD8+ repertoires were used to assign a CD4 or CD8 phenotype to each responding clone. The raw public data were reprocessed by TCRdb itself: fastp quality trimming at Q25, MiXCR clonotype calling, in-frame beta chains only. Identical CDR3 protein sequences are pooled into one entry, listed with their most common genes and DNA. The V and J calls shown here were made by TCRdb, not taken from the authors' results. The sample contains around 390,000 distinct CDR3 sequences, approximately 16% of them found a single time. Together, the top ten hold roughly 21% of the sample.

This clonotype was seen only a few times. The antigen it recognizes is unknown. Per-nucleotide qualities are absent, and no much larger clonotype sits a single base away. V loses 6 bases of germline sequence and J loses 1 base, and the interval between the two ends is 12 bases. From cysteine to phenylalanine, the CDR3 is 14 amino acids long. Of all the DNA, just the CDR3 is kept, 42 bases in frame from base 1. Taken from the germline V gene (reference sequence), the CDR1 and CDR2 loops are MNHEY and SMNVEV. Ficoll-Paque density gradient centrifugation was used to isolate PBMCs. Results the study describes overall, beyond this receptor: Only a couple of mild cases were covered in the study, and larger cohorts including severe cases with pre-infection samples were considered necessary. Some responding clones were found in pre-infection memory, which suggests that pre-existing cross-reactive memory T cells took part in the SARS-CoV-2 response. The second-wave clones that peaked on day 37 were not confirmed to be SARS-CoV-2 specific. Clones contracting from day 15 to 85 had balanced CD4/CD8 phenotypes, while a second wave expanding from day 15 to 37 was biased towards CD4+. Contracting CD4+ clones were found mainly in CM and EM memory subsets, while CD8+ clones were enriched in EMRA.

The source material was PBMCs or a T cell subset sorted from them (not recorded which). The TCR comes from a man between 18 and 35 years old who had mild COVID-19 (a few samples of this study predate the infection). The sample titles of this study are shuffled in the database, so cell type and time point are left out; the donor was told from shared clones. The chain is encoded by TRBV27 joined to TRBJ1-1, with TRBD1 perhaps the D gene, on 5 matching bases. The nucleotides are TGTGCCAGCAGGGCGGGACGGACGAACACTGAAGCTTTCTTT. Its product reads: CASRAGRTNTEAFF.